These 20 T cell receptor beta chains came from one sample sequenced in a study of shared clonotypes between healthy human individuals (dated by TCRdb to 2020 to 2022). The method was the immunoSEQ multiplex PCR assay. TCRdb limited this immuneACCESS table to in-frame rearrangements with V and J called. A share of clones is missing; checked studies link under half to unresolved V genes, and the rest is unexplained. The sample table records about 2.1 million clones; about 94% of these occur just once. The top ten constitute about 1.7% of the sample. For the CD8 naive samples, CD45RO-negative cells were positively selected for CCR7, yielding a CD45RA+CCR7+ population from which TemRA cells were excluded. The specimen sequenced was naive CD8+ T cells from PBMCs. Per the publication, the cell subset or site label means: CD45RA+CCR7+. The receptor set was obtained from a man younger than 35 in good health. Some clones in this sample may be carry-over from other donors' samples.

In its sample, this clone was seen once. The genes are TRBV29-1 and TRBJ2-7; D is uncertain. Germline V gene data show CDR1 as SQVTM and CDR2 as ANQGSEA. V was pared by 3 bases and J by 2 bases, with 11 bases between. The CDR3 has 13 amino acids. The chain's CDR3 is CSVDGWEPYEQYF. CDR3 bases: TGCAGCGTTGACGGCTGGGAACCCTACGAGCAGTACTTC.

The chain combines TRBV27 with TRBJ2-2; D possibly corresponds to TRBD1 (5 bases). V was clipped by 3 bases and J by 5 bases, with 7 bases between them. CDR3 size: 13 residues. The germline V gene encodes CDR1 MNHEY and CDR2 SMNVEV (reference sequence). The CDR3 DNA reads TGTGCCAGCAGTTTCGCAGGGACCGGGGAGCTGTTTTTT. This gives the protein CASSFAGTGELFF.

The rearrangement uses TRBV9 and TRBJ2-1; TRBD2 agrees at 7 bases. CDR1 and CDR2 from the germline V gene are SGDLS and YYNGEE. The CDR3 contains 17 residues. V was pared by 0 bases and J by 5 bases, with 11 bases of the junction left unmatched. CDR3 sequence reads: CASSVARGGRSNNEQFF. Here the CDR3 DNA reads TGTGCCAGCAGCGTAGCTCGGGGCGGGAGATCAAACAATGAGCAGTTCTTC.

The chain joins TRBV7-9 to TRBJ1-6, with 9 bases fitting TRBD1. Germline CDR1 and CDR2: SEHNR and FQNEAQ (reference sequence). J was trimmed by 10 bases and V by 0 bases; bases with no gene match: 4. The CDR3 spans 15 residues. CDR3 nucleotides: TGTGCCAGCAGCTTAGCGGGACAGGGTCCCTCACCCCTCCACTTT. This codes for CASSLAGQGPSPLHF.

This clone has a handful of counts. CDR3 in amino acids: CAITDREATEAFF. CDR3 coding DNA: TGTGCCATCACTGACAGGGAGGCCACTGAAGCTTTCTTT. The V and J genes are TRBV10-3 and TRBJ1-1, with TRBD1 matching 7 bases. V lost 7 bases, J lost 4 bases, and 6 bases stayed unmatched. Germline lookup yields CDR1 ENHRY and CDR2 SYGVKD. The CDR3 has 13 residues.

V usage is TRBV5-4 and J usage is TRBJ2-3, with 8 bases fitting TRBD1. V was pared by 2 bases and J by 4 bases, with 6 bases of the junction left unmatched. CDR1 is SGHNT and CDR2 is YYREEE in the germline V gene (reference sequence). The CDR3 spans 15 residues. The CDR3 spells CASSLPGGKSDTQYF. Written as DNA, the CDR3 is TGTGCCAGCAGCTTACCAGGGGGCAAGTCAGATACGCAGTATTTT.

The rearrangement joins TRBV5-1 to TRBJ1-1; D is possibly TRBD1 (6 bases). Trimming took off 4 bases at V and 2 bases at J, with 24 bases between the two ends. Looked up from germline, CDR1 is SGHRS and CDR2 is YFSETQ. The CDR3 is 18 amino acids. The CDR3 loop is CASSEVLGRGYHNTEAFF. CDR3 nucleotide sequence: TGCGCCAGCAGCGAAGTATTGGGCAGGGGTTATCACAACACTGAAGCTTTCTTT.

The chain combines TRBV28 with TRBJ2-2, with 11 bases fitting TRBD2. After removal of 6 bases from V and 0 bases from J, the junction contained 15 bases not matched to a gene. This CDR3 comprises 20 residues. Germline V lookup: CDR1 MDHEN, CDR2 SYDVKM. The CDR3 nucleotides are TGTGCCAGCAGCTACCCGGGGACTAGCGGATACCACGCGAACACCGGGGAGCTGTTTTTT. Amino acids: CASSYPGTSGYHANTGELFF.

CDR3 DNA sequence: TGCGCCAGCAGCTTGCGGGCAGTTTCCTACAATGAGCAGTTCTTC. Translating it yields CASSLRAVSYNEQFF. V usage is TRBV5-1 and J usage is TRBJ2-1, with no clear D. The CDR3 sequence is 15 residues long. CDR1 and CDR2 from the germline V gene are SGHRS and YFSETQ. Deletions cut 1 base from V and 1 base from J, with 9 bases between.

The DNA of the CDR3 is TGCGCCAGCAGCCAAGGCGAAACTAGCGGGACCACAGATACGCAGTATTTT. This encodes CASSQGETSGTTDTQYF. The chain is built from TRBV4-3 and TRBJ2-3; 10 positions match TRBD2. The CDR3 loop spans 17 amino acids. The germline gives CDR1 LGHNA, CDR2 YSLEER. V dropped 1 base and J dropped 2; count of bases not matched to a gene: 6.

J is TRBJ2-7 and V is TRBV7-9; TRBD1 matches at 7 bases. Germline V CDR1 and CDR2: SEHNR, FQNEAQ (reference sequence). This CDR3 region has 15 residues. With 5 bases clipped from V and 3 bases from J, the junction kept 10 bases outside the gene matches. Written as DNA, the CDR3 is TGTGCCAGCAGCCTATCGGGTCAGGGGGTCTACGAGCAGTACTTC. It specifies CASSLSGQGVYEQYF. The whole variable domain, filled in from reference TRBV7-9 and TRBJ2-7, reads DTGVSQNPRHKITKRGQNVTFRCDPISEHNRLYWYRQTLGQGPEFLTYFQNEAQLEKSRLLSDRFSAERPKGSFSTLEIQRTEQGDSAMYLCASSLSGQGVYEQYFGPGTRLTVT.

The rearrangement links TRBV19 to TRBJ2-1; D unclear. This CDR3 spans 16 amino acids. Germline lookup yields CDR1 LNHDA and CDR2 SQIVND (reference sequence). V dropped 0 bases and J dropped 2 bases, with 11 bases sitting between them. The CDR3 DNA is TGTGCCAGTAGTATAGATCCGGCCACAGCCTACAATGAGCAGTTCTTC. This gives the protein CASSIDPATAYNEQFF.

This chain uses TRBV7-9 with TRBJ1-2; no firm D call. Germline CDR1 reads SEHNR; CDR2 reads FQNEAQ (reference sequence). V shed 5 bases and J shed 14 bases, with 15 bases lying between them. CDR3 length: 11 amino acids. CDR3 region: CASSTSTPKTF. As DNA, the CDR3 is TGTGCCAGCAGCACCTCGACACCTAAGACCTTC. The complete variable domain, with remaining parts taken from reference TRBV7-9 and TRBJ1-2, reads DTGVSQNPRHKITKRGQNVTFRCDPISEHNRLYWYRQTLGQGPEFLTYFQNEAQLEKSRLLSDRFSAERPKGSFSTLEIQRTEQGDSAMYLCASSTSTPKTFGSGTRLTVV.

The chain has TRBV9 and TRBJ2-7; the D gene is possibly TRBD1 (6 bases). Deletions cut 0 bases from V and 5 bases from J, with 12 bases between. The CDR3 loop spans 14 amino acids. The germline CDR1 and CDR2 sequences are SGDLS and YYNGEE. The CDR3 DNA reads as TGTGCCAGCAGCGTAGCTCCAGGGGCCCACGAGCAGTACTTC. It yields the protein CASSVAPGAHEQYF.

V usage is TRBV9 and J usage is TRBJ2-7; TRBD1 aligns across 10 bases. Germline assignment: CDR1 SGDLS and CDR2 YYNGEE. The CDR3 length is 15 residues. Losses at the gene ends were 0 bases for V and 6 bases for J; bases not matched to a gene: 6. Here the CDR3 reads CASSVAGTGATEQYF. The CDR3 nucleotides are TGTGCCAGCAGCGTAGCCGGGACAGGGGCGACCGAGCAGTACTTC.

CDR3 in amino acids: CASSPQDALLYEQYF. The CDR3 coding sequence is TGTGCCAGCAGCCCGCAGGACGCACTCCTCTACGAGCAGTACTTC. This sequence joins TRBV6-5 and TRBJ2-5; D not certain. TRBJ2-7 matches the DNA end more closely, so the J call is doubtful. In germline, CDR1 is MNHEY, CDR2 SVGAGI. There are 15 residues in the CDR3.

CDR3 sequence reads: CASSQAWTSEIGELFF. CDR3 sequence (DNA): TGCGCCAGCAGCCAAGCGTGGACTAGCGAGATCGGGGAGCTGTTTTTT. The V call is TRBV4-1, the J call TRBJ2-2, with 9 bases lining up with TRBD2. CDR1 is MGHRA, CDR2 YSYEKL, per germline. The V and J ends lost 1 base and 7 bases, in that order; junction bases with no gene match: 7. This CDR3 is built from 16 residues.

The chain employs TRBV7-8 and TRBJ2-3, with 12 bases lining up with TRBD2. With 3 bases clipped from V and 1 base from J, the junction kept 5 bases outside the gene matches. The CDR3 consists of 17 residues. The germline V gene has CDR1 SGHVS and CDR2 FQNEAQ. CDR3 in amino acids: CASSFYRLAGGTDTQYF. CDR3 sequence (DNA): TGTGCCAGCAGCTTTTACCGACTAGCGGGAGGCACAGATACGCAGTATTTT.

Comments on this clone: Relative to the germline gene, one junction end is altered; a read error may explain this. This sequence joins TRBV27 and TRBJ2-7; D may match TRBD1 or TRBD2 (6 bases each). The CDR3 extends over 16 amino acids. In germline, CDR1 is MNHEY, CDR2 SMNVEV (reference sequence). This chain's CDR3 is CTSSPLGAGSLYEQYF. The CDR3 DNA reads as TGTACCAGCAGTCCCTTGGGGGCGGGAAGTTTGTACGAGCAGTACTTC.

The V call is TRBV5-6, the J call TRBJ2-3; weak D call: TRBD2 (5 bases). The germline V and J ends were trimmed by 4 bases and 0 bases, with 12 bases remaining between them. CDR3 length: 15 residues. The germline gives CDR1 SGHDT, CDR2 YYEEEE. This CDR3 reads CASSHRGDSTDTQYF. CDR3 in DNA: TGTGCCAGCAGCCACCGGGGAGATAGCACAGATACGCAGTATTTT.